These T cell receptor beta chains were read from a single sample in a study of CD8 T cells in ankylosing spondylitis. From the 5' RACE reads, TCRdb called clonotypes with MiXCR, one entry per CDR3 protein. The table has 200,000 or so distinct CDR3 sequences, 13% seen once; the top ten hold approximately 11%. The specimen was blood, either unsorted or a sorted T cell fraction (not recorded which). Every receptor here comes from a female donor with ankylosing spondylitis or in good health (not recorded which). The CDR3 runs from the conserved cysteine through the conserved F or W. Each record gives: CDR3 DNA, CDR3 protein, clone size, D gene, V gene, J gene. The D gene is left open where the match is weak. Clone size is not always given. Where it is, it says once, few, many or a class for expanded clones.

CDR3nt: TGTGCCAGTAGCCGCATTAATCAGCCCCAGCATTTT
CDR3aa: CASSRINQPQHF
abundance: few
d_gene: -
v_gene: TRBV19
j_gene: TRBJ1-5

CDR3nt: TGTGCCAGCAGCTTATACAGGGGACAGCCCCAGCATTTT
CDR3aa: CASSLYRGQPQHF
abundance: few
d_gene: TRBD1
v_gene: TRBV11-2
j_gene: TRBJ1-5

CDR3nt: TGTGCCAGCAGATTACAACGGACAGGGGCCCCCTACGAGCAGTACTTC
CDR3aa: CASRLQRTGAPYEQYF
abundance: many
d_gene: TRBD1
v_gene: TRBV7-8
j_gene: TRBJ2-7

CDR3nt: TGTGCCTGGAGTTTCAAACCGCCAAATCAGCCCCAGCATTTT
CDR3aa: CAWSFKPPNQPQHF
abundance: few
d_gene: -
v_gene: TRBV30
j_gene: TRBJ1-5

CDR3nt: TGCGCCAGCAGCTCCTACTTTGGAACTAGCACAGATACGCAGTATTTT
CDR3aa: CASSSYFGTSTDTQYF
abundance: many
d_gene: -
v_gene: TRBV5-1
j_gene: TRBJ2-3

CDR3nt: TGTGCCAGCAGCCTCGAGGGGCGGCGTGACACTGAAGCTTTCTTT
CDR3aa: CASSLEGRRDTEAFF
abundance: few
d_gene: -
v_gene: TRBV5-6
j_gene: TRBJ1-1

CDR3nt: TGCGCCAGCAGCCCTGACGGACGGACCCTATTCTACGAGCAGTACTTC
CDR3aa: CASSPDGRTLFYEQYF
abundance: -
d_gene: -
v_gene: TRBV5-1
j_gene: TRBJ2-7

CDR3nt: TGTGCCAGCAGCCAAGAGCGACAGGGGGCGGAGGAAAAACTGTTTTTT
CDR3aa: CASSQERQGAEEKLFF
abundance: many
d_gene: TRBD1
v_gene: TRBV3-1
j_gene: TRBJ1-4

CDR3nt: TGTGCCAGCAGCTTACCCTTCTCTCTGGATGAGCAGTTCTTC
CDR3aa: CASSLPFSLDEQFF
abundance: many
d_gene: -
v_gene: TRBV5-4
j_gene: TRBJ2-1

CDR3nt: TGTGCCAGCAGCCACAACAGGAACACTGAAGCTTTCTTT
CDR3aa: CASSHNRNTEAFF
abundance: few
d_gene: -
v_gene: TRBV5-4
j_gene: TRBJ1-1

CDR3nt: TGTGCCAGCAGCTTAGCTCCCGGCCGTGAGCAGTTCTTC
CDR3aa: CASSLAPGREQFF
abundance: many
d_gene: -
v_gene: TRBV11-2
j_gene: TRBJ2-1

CDR3nt: TGTGCCAGCAGTTTAGCGCACGACACTGAAGCTTTCTTT
CDR3aa: CASSLAHDTEAFF
abundance: many
d_gene: -
v_gene: TRBV12-3/TRBV12-4
j_gene: TRBJ1-1

CDR3nt: TGCGCCAGCAGCGACGGACCGACAAATGAGCAGTTCTTC
CDR3aa: CASSDGPTNEQFF
abundance: many
d_gene: -
v_gene: TRBV5-1
j_gene: TRBJ2-1

CDR3nt: TGCGCCAGCAGCCGAGACAGGGAGGGTTCGCCCCAGCATTTT
CDR3aa: CASSRDREGSPQHF
abundance: many
d_gene: TRBD1
v_gene: TRBV5-1
j_gene: TRBJ1-5

CDR3nt: TGTGCCAGCAGCCCAGGCTATCGATTCGAGCAGTACTTC
CDR3aa: CASSPGYRFEQYF
abundance: few
d_gene: -
v_gene: TRBV7-9
j_gene: TRBJ2-7

CDR3nt: TGTGCCAGCAGTTACTCTGTGGGACGGGAGACCCAGTACTTC
CDR3aa: CASSYSVGRETQYF
abundance: many
d_gene: -
v_gene: TRBV6-5
j_gene: TRBJ2-5

CDR3nt: TGCAGCGTTGAAGATCCCTATTATGGAAACACCATATATTTT
CDR3aa: CSVEDPYYGNTIYF
abundance: many
d_gene: -
v_gene: TRBV29-1
j_gene: TRBJ1-3

CDR3nt: TGTGCCAGCAGTTACGTGGCTATAAGCTTACCCGGGGAGCTGTTTTTT
CDR3aa: CASSYVAISLPGELFF
abundance: few
d_gene: -
v_gene: TRBV6-5
j_gene: TRBJ2-2

CDR3nt: TGTGCCAGCAGTGCCCCCTCCGGGGGAGATACGCAGTATTTT
CDR3aa: CASSAPSGGDTQYF
abundance: few
d_gene: -
v_gene: TRBV12-3/TRBV12-4
j_gene: TRBJ2-3

CDR3nt: TGCGCCAGCAGCCAAGAACTGGGGGCGCGTACCGGGGAGCTGTTTTTT
CDR3aa: CASSQELGARTGELFF
abundance: many
d_gene: -
v_gene: TRBV4-1
j_gene: TRBJ2-2

CDR3nt: TGTGCCACGGAAAGCAGGGGTCGCATCGAGACCCAGTACTTC
CDR3aa: CATESRGRIETQYF
abundance: few
d_gene: -
v_gene: TRBV15
j_gene: TRBJ2-5

CDR3nt: TGTGCCAGCAGCTTAGGGGCAGGGAATAGCAATCAGCCCCAGCATTTT
CDR3aa: CASSLGAGNSNQPQHF
abundance: many
d_gene: -
v_gene: TRBV7-2
j_gene: TRBJ1-5

CDR3nt: TGTGCCAGCAGGGGGACAGCCTCTGGAAACACCATATATTTT
CDR3aa: CASRGTASGNTIYF
abundance: many
d_gene: TRBD1
v_gene: TRBV27
j_gene: TRBJ1-3

CDR3nt: TGTGCCAGCAGCCCGGGACTGCACAATGAGCAGTTCTTC
CDR3aa: CASSPGLHNEQFF
abundance: many
d_gene: -
v_gene: TRBV28
j_gene: TRBJ2-1

CDR3nt: TGCAGTGCTAGAGATTGGCAGCAAGCGGGCTACGAGCAGTACTTC
CDR3aa: CSARDWQQAGYEQYF
abundance: many
d_gene: -
v_gene: TRBV20-1
j_gene: TRBJ2-7

CDR3nt: TGCGCCAGCAGCTTGGTGGGGGGATACGGAGAGACCCAGTACTTC
CDR3aa: CASSLVGGYGETQYF
abundance: many
d_gene: -
v_gene: TRBV5-1
j_gene: TRBJ2-5

CDR3nt: TGCGCCAGCAGCGTCTCCGGGGCAAAAATCTACGAGCAGTACTTC
CDR3aa: CASSVSGAKIYEQYF
abundance: -
d_gene: -
v_gene: TRBV4-1
j_gene: TRBJ2-7

CDR3nt: TGTGCCAGTTCGGGACAGGGGGCTGGTGAGCAGTTCTTC
CDR3aa: CASSGQGAGEQFF
abundance: many
d_gene: TRBD1
v_gene: TRBV6-1
j_gene: TRBJ2-1

CDR3nt: TGTGCCAGCAGGAATGACGGGAGCTCTGGAAACACCATATATTTT
CDR3aa: CASRNDGSSGNTIYF
abundance: many
d_gene: -
v_gene: TRBV7-2
j_gene: TRBJ1-3

CDR3nt: TGTGCCAGCAGCGTAGTTGGTGATACGCAGTATTTT
CDR3aa: CASSVVGDTQYF
abundance: many
d_gene: -
v_gene: TRBV9
j_gene: TRBJ2-3

CDR3nt: TGTGCCAGCAGCTTCCCCTCTCCCGGGACTAGCGACTACGAGCAGTACTTC
CDR3aa: CASSFPSPGTSDYEQYF
abundance: -
d_gene: TRBD2
v_gene: TRBV7-9
j_gene: TRBJ2-7

CDR3nt: TGTGCCAGCACCCAGCAGGGACTTGTTAGTTTGAGCGGGGAGCTGTTTTTT
CDR3aa: CASTQQGLVSLSGELFF
abundance: many
d_gene: -
v_gene: TRBV12-3/TRBV12-4
j_gene: TRBJ2-2

CDR3nt: TGTGCCAGCAGCAAAAAGAACGGGACAGGGACAGATACGCAGTATTTT
CDR3aa: CASSKKNGTGTDTQYF
abundance: -
d_gene: -
v_gene: TRBV21-1
j_gene: TRBJ2-3

CDR3nt: TGTGCCAGCGACCTAGGGGGCGACTGGGGAGATACGCAGTATTTT
CDR3aa: CASDLGGDWGDTQYF
abundance: few
d_gene: TRBD1
v_gene: TRBV11-1
j_gene: TRBJ2-3

CDR3nt: TGCAGCGTTGCCGAACACGAGAACACTGAAGCTTTCTTT
CDR3aa: CSVAEHENTEAFF
abundance: -
d_gene: -
v_gene: TRBV29-1
j_gene: TRBJ1-1

CDR3nt: TGTGCCACCAGTGCCCAAGACAGGACCTACAATGAGCAGTTCTTC
CDR3aa: CATSAQDRTYNEQFF
abundance: few
d_gene: -
v_gene: TRBV24-1
j_gene: TRBJ2-1

CDR3nt: TGTGCCAGCAGCACGGGACAGGGAGGGGTTCAGCCCCAGCATTTT
CDR3aa: CASSTGQGGVQPQHF
abundance: -
d_gene: TRBD1
v_gene: TRBV6-2/TRBV6-3
j_gene: TRBJ1-5

CDR3nt: TGTGCCAGTAGTATAATCGGGACAGCTTCCTACGAGCAGTACTTC
CDR3aa: CASSIIGTASYEQYF
abundance: -
d_gene: TRBD1
v_gene: TRBV19
j_gene: TRBJ2-7

CDR3nt: TGTGCCGGATCGACAGGGGCGAATAATCAGCCCCAGCATTTT
CDR3aa: CAGSTGANNQPQHF
abundance: many
d_gene: TRBD1
v_gene: TRBV6-1
j_gene: TRBJ1-5

CDR3nt: TGTGCCAGCAGCTTAGCGTCTAGCGGGGAGTTCTACGAGCAGTACTTC
CDR3aa: CASSLASSGEFYEQYF
abundance: many
d_gene: TRBD2
v_gene: TRBV7-8
j_gene: TRBJ2-7

CDR3nt: TGTGCCAGCAGTCCACCGGGACAGGGATTCAATGAGCAGTTCTTC
CDR3aa: CASSPPGQGFNEQFF
abundance: many
d_gene: TRBD1
v_gene: TRBV12-3/TRBV12-4
j_gene: TRBJ2-1

CDR3nt: TGTGCCAGCAGCCGAATCTCGGGACTAGCGACGGAGACCCAGTACTTC
CDR3aa: CASSRISGLATETQYF
abundance: many
d_gene: TRBD2
v_gene: TRBV6-2/TRBV6-3
j_gene: TRBJ2-5

CDR3nt: TGTGCCAGCAGTTTAGGAGGGGTCGACACCGGGGAGCTGTTTTTT
CDR3aa: CASSLGGVDTGELFF
abundance: many
d_gene: -
v_gene: TRBV28
j_gene: TRBJ2-2

CDR3nt: TGCGCCAGCAGCTTGGTTTCGGGAGGAAGAAATGAGCAGTTCTTC
CDR3aa: CASSLVSGGRNEQFF
abundance: many
d_gene: TRBD2
v_gene: TRBV5-1
j_gene: TRBJ2-1

CDR3nt: TGTGCCAGCAGCGTAGGGACAGATAATGAGCAGTTCTTC
CDR3aa: CASSVGTDNEQFF
abundance: many
d_gene: -
v_gene: TRBV9
j_gene: TRBJ2-1

CDR3nt: TGCAGCGTGGCCGGGACTAGCGGGAGGGCGGGCACCGGGGAGCTGTTTTTT
CDR3aa: CSVAGTSGRAGTGELFF
abundance: few
d_gene: TRBD2
v_gene: TRBV29-1
j_gene: TRBJ2-2

CDR3nt: TGTGCCACCAGTGACCCGGACCAGGAGCAGTACTTC
CDR3aa: CATSDPDQEQYF
abundance: -
d_gene: -
v_gene: TRBV24-1
j_gene: TRBJ2-4

CDR3nt: TGCGCCAGCAGCCAAGATGAGGGCAGGTTGACTGAAGCTTTCTTT
CDR3aa: CASSQDEGRLTEAFF
abundance: many
d_gene: -
v_gene: TRBV4-3
j_gene: TRBJ1-1

CDR3nt: TGTGCCAGCAGTCTTTCCTCGGGGGTGACTGAAGCTTTCTTT
CDR3aa: CASSLSSGVTEAFF
abundance: many
d_gene: -
v_gene: TRBV27
j_gene: TRBJ1-1

CDR3nt: TGTGCCAGCAGCCCCCCGGGAAGGGGCAACTATGGCTACACCTTC
CDR3aa: CASSPPGRGNYGYTF
abundance: -
d_gene: -
v_gene: TRBV7-9
j_gene: TRBJ1-2